The rows below give T cell receptor beta chains drawn from one sample of a study of blood T cell repertoires in COVID-19. Measured with immunoSEQ multiplex PCR; TCRdb has only the in-frame clones, and not every one. Here the sample spans under 250,000 clones, about 76% being singletons. Material for sequencing was PBMCs or T cells enriched from blood (not recorded which). These receptors were collected from a woman aged 50 to 60 with acute COVID-19. Each CDR3 is given with its conserved first and last residue. Each record gives: D gene, J gene, clone size, V gene, CDR3 DNA, CDR3 protein. D genes are given only for firm matches. Clone size appears in some rows only: once, few, many, or a class for an expanded clone.

>TRBD2|TRBJ2-1|.|TRBV6-2/TRBV6-3
TGTGCCAGCAGTTACTCCAGACTAGCGGGAGAGAATGAGCAGTTCTTC
CASSYSRLAGENEQFF
>TRBD2|TRBJ2-5|.|TRBV7-2
TGTGCCAGCAGCTCCCCGGGACTAGCGGGACACCAAGAGACCCAGTACTTC
CASSSPGLAGHQETQYF
>TRBD2|TRBJ2-4|.|TRBV5-1
TGCGCCAGCAGCTCCGGGACTAGCGCATTAGCCAAAAACATTCAGTACTTC
CASSSGTSALAKNIQYF
>.|TRBJ1-5|.|TRBV4-1
TGCGCCAGCAGCCAAGAAGGAGGGTTTGGCAATCAGCCCCAGCATTTT
CASSQEGGFGNQPQHF
>.|TRBJ2-7|.|TRBV4-1
TGCGCCAGCAGCCGGGATGACAGTTCCGAGCAGTACTTC
CASSRDDSSEQYF
>TRBD1|TRBJ1-1|.|TRBV19
TGTGCCAGTAGTCGGGACAGGGAAGCTTTCTTT
CASSRDREAFF
>TRBD1|TRBJ2-1|.|TRBV2
TGTGCCAGCAGTGACCCCGGGACAGGGAAGAATGAGCAGTTCTTC
CASSDPGTGKNEQFF
>TRBD1|TRBJ1-2|.|TRBV12-3/TRBV12-4
TGTGCCAGCAGCCAGAACAGGGGGCGCGGCTACACCTTC
CASSQNRGRGYTF
>TRBD1|TRBJ1-1|.|TRBV5-1
TGCGCCAGCAGCTTGGCGAGGACAGGGAAAATGAACACTGAAGCTTTCTTT
CASSLARTGKMNTEAFF
>.|TRBJ2-7|once|TRBV7-6
TGTGCCAGCAGCGCCGGAGAGGGATCGAGCGAGCAGTACTTC
CASSAGEGSSEQYF
>TRBD2|TRBJ2-3|.|TRBV10-2
TGCGCCAGCAATGGGCGGGGGGGCTCAGATACGCAGTATTTT
CASNGRGGSDTQYF
>TRBD1|TRBJ2-7|.|TRBV7-8
TGTGCCAGCAGCTCCGACAGGGGTCACTACGAGCAGTACTTC
CASSSDRGHYEQYF
>TRBD2|TRBJ2-4|.|TRBV4-3
TGCGCCAGCAGCCAAGTCGCGGGGGGGACAAACATTCAGTACTTC
CASSQVAGGTNIQYF
>.|TRBJ2-6|once|TRBV10-3
TGTGCCATCAGCAAGACCGACAGCTCTGGGGCCAACGTCCTGACTTTC
CAISKTDSSGANVLTF
>TRBD2|TRBJ2-7|.|TRBV7-9
TGTGCCAGCAGCTTAGGCGGAGCGGGGGGTCGGAGCTCCTACGAGCAGTACTTC
CASSLGGAGGRSSYEQYF